Below, 22 T cell receptor beta chains from the same sample are listed, as sequenced in a study of T cells in localized non-small cell lung cancer. Method: immunoSEQ multiplex PCR; TCRdb's copy keeps in-frame clones and lacks some. The sample lists approximately 11,000 clones, less than 35% seen once, with 5.2% in the top ten. Sequenced material: lung tumor tissue, taken before any cancer treatment. The receptors originated from a man aged 35 to 70 with stage I lung adenocarcinoma.

Only a few counts were recorded for this clone. The rearrangement joins TRBV6-8 to TRBJ1-1; D is unclear. From germline, CDR1 is MNHGY and CDR2 SAAAGT. The CDR3 covers 13 residues. Between the trimmed V and J ends, which lost 6 bases and 6 bases, there was a span of 14 bases. The CDR3 DNA reads as TGTGCCAGCAGACAAGGTGGTATGGCTGAAGCTTTCTTT. This encodes CASRQGGMAEAFF.

This clone showed up just a few times. The genes are TRBV11-3 and TRBJ2-3; D possibly corresponds to TRBD2 (6 bases). CDR3 length equals 16 residues. Germline V lookup: CDR1 SGHNT, CDR2 YENEEA. V was cut by 3 bases and J by 0 bases, with 13 bases left in between. CDR3 in amino acids: CASSLAGRTSTDTQYF. The CDR3 region has the DNA TGTGCCAGCAGCTTGGCGGGAAGGACCAGCACAGATACGCAGTATTTT.

The chain uses TRBV29-1 and TRBJ1-2; D is possibly TRBD1 (6 bases). Germline-derived CDR1 and CDR2 are SQVTM and ANQGSEA. The CDR3 spans 13 residues. The V and J ends lost 7 bases and 2 bases respectively, with 14 bases between them. CDR3 protein: CSERQDANYGYTF. In DNA, the CDR3 is TGCAGCGAAAGACAGGACGCGAACTATGGCTACACCTTC.

This clone has only a few counts. The chain couples TRBV11-3 to TRBJ2-7; TRBD1 agrees at 12 bases. The J segment lost 6 bases and the V segment lost 3 bases, leaving 3 bases of the junction unmatched. This CDR3 contains 14 residues. Germline lookup yields CDR1 SGHNT and CDR2 YENEEA. Written as DNA, the CDR3 is TGTGCCAGCAGCTTGGGACAGGGGGCGGGCGAGCAGTACTTC. Translated: CASSLGQGAGEQYF.

The chain joins TRBV19 to TRBJ2-3; weak D call: TRBD1 (5 bases). V shed 6 bases and J shed 2 bases, with 15 bases lying between them. Germline V gene sequence: CDR1 LNHDA, CDR2 SQIVND (reference sequence). This CDR3 region has 15 residues. The CDR3 DNA reads as TGTGCCAGTAGCCAGGGAATGGGAACCACAGATACGCAGTATTTT. This codes for CASSQGMGTTDTQYF.

J is TRBJ2-3 and V is TRBV19, with TRBD1 identical over 8 bases. This CDR3 has 15 amino acids. Germline CDR1 reads LNHDA; CDR2 reads SQIVND (reference sequence). With 5 bases clipped from V and 1 base from J, the junction kept 5 bases outside the gene matches. CDR3 bases: TGTGCCAGTAGTGCCTTGACAGGGGGCACAGATACGCAGTATTTT. Translation: CASSALTGGTDTQYF. Combining the CDR3 with reference TRBV19 and TRBJ2-3 gives the whole variable domain DGGITQSPKYLFRKEGQNVTLSCEQNLNHDAMYWYRQDPGQGLRLIYYSQIVNDFQKGDIAEGYSVSREKKESFPLTVTSAQKNPTAFYLCASSALTGGTDTQYFGPGTRLTVL.

This clone occurred once. This sequence joins TRBV29-1 and TRBJ2-2, with 8 bases that match TRBD1. CDR1 is SQVTM and CDR2 is ANQGSEA in the germline V gene. The length of the CDR3 is 15 residues. Unmatched junction bases numbered 12, after V lost 6 bases and J lost 6 bases. The CDR3 sequence is CSVAGGARMAGELFF. The CDR3 DNA reads TGCAGCGTCGCAGGGGGCGCGAGAATGGCCGGGGAGCTGTTTTTT.

This clone appeared many times. V and J are TRBV7-2 and TRBJ1-1; the D is unclear. Germline assignment: CDR1 SGHTA and CDR2 FQGNSA. V was trimmed by 3 bases and J by 5 bases, leaving 10 bases between them. CDR3 length: 13 residues. The CDR3 sequence is CASSFADVTEAFF. The CDR3 bases are TGTGCCAGCAGCTTTGCAGACGTGACTGAAGCTTTCTTT.

The V and J genes are TRBV10-2 and TRBJ1-5, with D hard to call. Germline V gene sequence: CDR1 WSHSY, CDR2 SAAADI. The ends were cut back, 2 bases at V and 5 bases at J, with 7 bases in the middle. The CDR3 has 13 residues. In DNA, the CDR3 is TGCGCCAGCAGTGAGAGCGGTTATCAGCCCCAGCATTTT. Residues: CASSESGYQPQHF.

The rearrangement links TRBV30 to TRBJ2-7, with D perhaps matching TRBD1 (6 bases). Trimming removed 4 bases from V and 6 bases from J, with 19 bases in between. The V gene's germline CDR1 is GTSNPN and CDR2 SVGIG (reference sequence). There are 14 residues in the CDR3. The CDR3 bases are TGTGCCTGGACGAGGACAGTAGGTGGTGGCGAGCAGTACTTC. It specifies CAWTRTVGGGEQYF.

This chain connects TRBV10-2 to TRBJ1-1, with D possibly being TRBD1 (5 bases). The CDR3 length is 18 residues. Trimming pared 0 bases from V and 6 bases from J, leaving 23 bases between. Germline V gene data show CDR1 as WSHSY and CDR2 as SAAADI. The DNA of the CDR3 is TGCGCCAGCAGTGAGTCGAAGGCAGGGATCGGGGGTTATTCTGAAGCTTTCTTT. This gives the protein CASSESKAGIGGYSEAFF.

The V call is TRBV11-3, the J call TRBJ2-2, with 9 bases aligning to TRBD2. The CDR3 is 17 amino acids. Germline CDR1 and CDR2: SGHNT and YENEEA. V was pared by 5 bases and J by 2 bases, with 9 bases of the junction left unmatched. CDR3 sequence: CASSPSGLAGNTGELFF. In DNA, the CDR3 is TGTGCCAGCAGCCCGTCAGGGCTAGCGGGAAACACCGGGGAGCTGTTTTTT.

This rearrangement joins TRBV19 to TRBJ2-5, with D possibly matching TRBD2 (6 bases). Germline V CDR1 and CDR2: LNHDA, SQIVND (reference sequence). This CDR3 is built from 15 residues. The V end was cut by 4 bases, the J end by 1 base, with 13 bases between. The CDR3 sequence is CASSSGTAVQETQYF. The CDR3 DNA reads as TGTGCCAGTAGTAGCGGGACCGCTGTCCAAGAGACCCAGTACTTC.

The CDR3 here is CACLWAVFNTEAFF. In nucleotides, the CDR3 is TGTGCCTGCCTCTGGGCAGTTTTTAACACTGAAGCTTTCTTT. J is TRBJ1-1 and V is TRBV30; unclear D gene. V was pared by 6 bases and J by 2 bases, with 16 bases between. CDR1 GTSNPN and CDR2 SVGIG come from the germline V gene (reference sequence). The CDR3 spans 14 residues.

The chain employs TRBV7-1 and TRBJ2-7; no clear D gene. TRBV7-1 is treated as an ORF (open reading frame) with a function not yet certain. The ends were cut back, 4 bases at V and 3 bases at J, with 10 bases in the middle. This CDR3 is 13 amino acids long. The CDR3 nucleotides are TGTGCCAGCAGCTTAACCCCAGGCTACGAGCAGTACTTC. Its translation: CASSLTPGYEQYF.

The V gene is TRBV25-1, the J gene TRBJ1-6; D is unresolved. The CDR3 totals 12 residues. V lost 2 bases and J 9 bases, leaving 5 bases between the germline ends. CDR1 is MGHDK, CDR2 SYGVNS, per germline. The CDR3 DNA follows: TGTGCCAGCAGTGAACGAGCTTCACCCCTCCACTTT. Its translation: CASSERASPLHF.

This clone was found once. The V gene is TRBV19, the J gene TRBJ1-5; a possible D gene is TRBD1 (5 bases). The germline gives CDR1 LNHDA, CDR2 SQIVND (reference sequence). The CDR3 runs 15 residues. V lost 1 base and J lost 1, with 8 bases in between. CDR3 in amino acids: CASSIAKGSNQPQHF. CDR3 sequence (DNA): TGTGCCAGTAGTATAGCGAAGGGGAGCAATCAGCCCCAGCATTTT.

This clone ranks as medium-sized. The V gene is TRBV11-3, the J gene TRBJ2-2; D perhaps matches TRBD1 (6 bases). The CDR3 covers 15 residues. The V end lost 2 bases, the J end lost 4 bases, and 11 bases lay between the germline ends. CDR1 and CDR2 from the germline V gene are SGHNT and YENEEA. The CDR3 protein is CASSLTTGSTGELFF. The CDR3 DNA reads TGTGCCAGCAGCTTAACAACAGGGAGCACCGGGGAGCTGTTTTTT.

V gene TRBV11-3 combines with J gene TRBJ1-3; D remains ambiguous. CDR3 size: 15 residues. V dropped 1 base and J dropped 3 bases, with 10 bases sitting between them. The V gene's germline CDR1 is SGHNT and CDR2 YENEEA. The CDR3 DNA reads TGTGCCAGCAGCTTAGGTGCGGTGAATGGAAACACCATATATTTT. It is translated as CASSLGAVNGNTIYF. Complete variable domain (other parts from reference TRBV11-3 and TRBJ1-3): EAGVVQSPRYKIIEKKQPVAFWCNPISGHNTLYWYLQNLGQGPELLIRYENEEAVDDSQLPKDRFSAERLKGVDSTLKIQPAELGDSAVYLCASSLGAVNGNTIYFGEGSWLTVV.

This chain joins TRBV6-8 and TRBJ2-7, with a possible D match to TRBD2 (5 bases). Germline V gives CDR1 MNHGY, CDR2 SAAAGT. The CDR3 has 14 residues. V gave up 5 bases and J gave up 7 bases, with 18 bases separating them. CDR3 in amino acids: CASSDRSGSGEQYF. CDR3 nucleotides: TGTGCCAGCAGTGATCGCTCGGGGTCGGGGGAGCAGTACTTC.

This chain uses TRBV5-1 with TRBJ1-3, with D possibly matching TRBD1 (6 bases). Germline-derived CDR1 and CDR2 are SGHRS and YFSETQ. The CDR3 is made up of 14 amino acids. Trimming took off 5 bases at V and 7 bases at J, with 16 bases between the two ends. The CDR3 reads CASRVSGAENTIYF. The CDR3 nucleotides read TGCGCCAGCAGGGTATCGGGGGCTGAGAACACCATATATTTT.

The table lists this clone with a few counts. This chain links TRBV6-8 with TRBJ1-2, with a possible D match to TRBD1 (6 bases). This CDR3 is 16 amino acids long. Trimming left V 2 bases short and J 2 bases short, with 15 bases between. The V gene's germline CDR1 is MNHGY and CDR2 SAAAGT. CDR3 in DNA: TGTGCCAGCAGTTACACCCCGACAGGAACCAACTATGGCTACACCTTC. Its protein is CASSYTPTGTNYGYTF.